This T cell receptor (beta chain) comes out of a study of Ad26.COV2.S vaccination and SARS-CoV-2 variants. Overall study: Among those in the COV1001 Ad26.COV2.S trial arm was the donor. Notes on the study in general: Comparability of non-spike TCR breadth was observed across vaccine and placebo recipients.

Trimming took 2 bases from V and 9 from J, leaving 14 bases between them. The CDR3 consists of 13 residues. Germline-derived CDR1 and CDR2 are SGHDN and FVKESK. Treatment in this sample: about 20 received Ad26.COV2.S at low or high dose, single or two shots; roughly five received placebo; per-sample allocation not given. Day 63 after the first injection of vaccine or placebo was the sampling time. Boston hosted the donor, who was an adult aged 18-55 years. Profiled with immunoSEQ multiplex PCR; TCRdb holds only in-frame clones, not every one. The table includes some 450,000 clones, about 90% detected once. In this sample, this clone turned up a few times. Its specificity is unknown.

This sample comprised peripheral blood, obtained in a trial of Ad26.COV2.S vaccine versus placebo. The chain recombines TRBV14 with TRBJ2-7; D unclear. The clonotype comes from a person between 18 and 65 years old who received the Ad26.COV2.S COVID-19 vaccine or a placebo. CDR3 region: CASSQSGFAAQYF. CDR3 DNA sequence: TGTGCCAGCAGCCAATCGGGTTTTGCTGCGCAGTACTTC.